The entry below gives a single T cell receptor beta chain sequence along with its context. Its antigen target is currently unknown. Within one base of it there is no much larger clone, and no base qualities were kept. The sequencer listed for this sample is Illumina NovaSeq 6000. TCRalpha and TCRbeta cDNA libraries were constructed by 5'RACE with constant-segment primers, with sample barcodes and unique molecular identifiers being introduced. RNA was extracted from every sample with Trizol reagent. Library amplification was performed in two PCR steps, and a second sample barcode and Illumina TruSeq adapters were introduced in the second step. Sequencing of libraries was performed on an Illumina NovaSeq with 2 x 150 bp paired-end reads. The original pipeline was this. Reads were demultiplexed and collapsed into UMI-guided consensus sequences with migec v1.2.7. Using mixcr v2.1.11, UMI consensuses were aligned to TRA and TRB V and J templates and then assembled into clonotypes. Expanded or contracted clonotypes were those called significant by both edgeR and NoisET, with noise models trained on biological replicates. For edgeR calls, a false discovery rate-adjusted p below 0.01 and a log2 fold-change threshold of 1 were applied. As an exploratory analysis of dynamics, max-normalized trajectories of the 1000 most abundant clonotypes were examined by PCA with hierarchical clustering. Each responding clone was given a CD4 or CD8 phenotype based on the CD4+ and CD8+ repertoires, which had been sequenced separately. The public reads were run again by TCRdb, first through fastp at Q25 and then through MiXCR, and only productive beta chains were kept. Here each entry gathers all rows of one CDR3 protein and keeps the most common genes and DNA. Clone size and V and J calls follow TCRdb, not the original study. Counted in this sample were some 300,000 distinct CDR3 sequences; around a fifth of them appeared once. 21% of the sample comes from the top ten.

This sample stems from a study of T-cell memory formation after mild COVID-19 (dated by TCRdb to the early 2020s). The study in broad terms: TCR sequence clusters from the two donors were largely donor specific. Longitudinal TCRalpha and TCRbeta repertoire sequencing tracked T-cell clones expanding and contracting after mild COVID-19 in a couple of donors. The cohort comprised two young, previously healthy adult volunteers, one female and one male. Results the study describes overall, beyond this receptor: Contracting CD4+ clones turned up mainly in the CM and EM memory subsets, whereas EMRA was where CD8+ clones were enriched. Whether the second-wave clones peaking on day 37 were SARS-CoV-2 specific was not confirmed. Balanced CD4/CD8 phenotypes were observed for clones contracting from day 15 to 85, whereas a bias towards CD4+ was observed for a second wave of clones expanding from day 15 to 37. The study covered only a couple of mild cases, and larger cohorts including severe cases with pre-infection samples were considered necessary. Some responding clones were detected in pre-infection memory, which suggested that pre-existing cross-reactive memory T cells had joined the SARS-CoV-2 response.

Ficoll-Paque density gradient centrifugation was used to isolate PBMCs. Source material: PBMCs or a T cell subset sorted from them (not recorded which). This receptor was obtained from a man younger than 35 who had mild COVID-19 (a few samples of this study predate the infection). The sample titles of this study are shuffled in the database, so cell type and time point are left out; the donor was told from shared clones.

In nucleotides, the sequence is TGTGCCAGCAGCCGCTCTCAGGAAAAACTGTTTTTT. Translated, it gives CASSRSQEKLFF. The V and J genes are TRBV5-5 and TRBJ1-4; the D gene cannot be resolved reliably. Trimming removed 4 bases from V and 8 bases from J, leaving 9 bases between the germline ends. CDR1 is given as SGHKS and CDR2 as YYEKEE, both from the germline V gene (reference sequence). Including the terminal cysteine and phenylalanine, the CDR3 comprises 12 residues. The sequence is cut down to CDR3 DNA, 36 bases in frame from base 1.